The 22 T cell receptor beta chains listed next were all sequenced from one sample in a study of blood T cell repertoires in COVID-19. TCRdb's copy holds only in-frame clones and misses some; the assay was immunoSEQ multiplex PCR. The sample lists 380,000 or so clones, roughly 80% seen once, with about 1.2% in the top ten. Sequences were obtained from peripheral blood. These receptors were obtained from a human donor with acute or convalescent COVID-19. The donor label of this sample is uncertain.

The CDR3 region has the DNA TGTGCCAGCAGCGGTCCGACCGGGACAGGGGTGGGTGGCTACACCTTC. It specifies CASSGPTGTGVGGYTF. The V and J genes are TRBV7-9 and TRBJ1-2; 10 bases are shared with TRBD1. CDR1 and CDR2 from the germline V gene are SEHNR and FQNEAQ (reference sequence). The CDR3 covers 16 residues. The ends lost 5 bases at V and 7 bases at J; junction bases unmatched: 13. Variable domain in full (rest from reference TRBV7-9 and TRBJ1-2): DTGVSQNPRHKITKRGQNVTFRCDPISEHNRLYWYRQTLGQGPEFLTYFQNEAQLEKSRLLSDRFSAERPKGSFSTLEIQRTEQGDSAMYLCASSGPTGTGVGGYTFGSGTRLTVV.

The V gene is TRBV7-9, the J gene TRBJ2-2; possible D gene TRBD2, 5 bases. Trimming shortened V by 5 bases and J by 0 bases, and 13 bases separated the two germline ends. Germline CDR1 reads SEHNR; CDR2 reads FQNEAQ (reference sequence). The CDR3 runs 16 residues. The CDR3 sequence: CASSPPVRANTGELFF. The CDR3 bases are TGTGCCAGCAGCCCACCCGTGAGGGCGAACACCGGGGAGCTGTTTTTT. Full variable domain (missing parts from reference TRBV7-9 and TRBJ2-2): DTGVSQNPRHKITKRGQNVTFRCDPISEHNRLYWYRQTLGQGPEFLTYFQNEAQLEKSRLLSDRFSAERPKGSFSTLEIQRTEQGDSAMYLCASSPPVRANTGELFFGEGSRLTVL.

V and J are TRBV6-1 and TRBJ2-2; D may be TRBD1 (6 bases). The CDR3 loop spans 15 amino acids. V shed 3 bases and J shed 4 bases, with 12 bases lying between them. Germline assignment: CDR1 MNHNS and CDR2 SASEGT. CDR3 coding DNA: TGTGCCAGCAGTGAGGCAGGGGAGAGCACCGGGGAGCTGTTTTTT. This gives the protein CASSEAGESTGELFF.

This clone appeared many times. The chain couples TRBV12-3 or TRBV12-4 to TRBJ2-7, with D unresolved. This CDR3 spans 11 amino acids. V shed 3 bases and J shed 7 bases, with 7 bases lying between them. CDR3 amino acids: CASSLTEEQYF. CDR3 DNA sequence: TGTGCCAGCAGTTTGACTGAGGAGCAGTACTTC.

The chain has TRBV28 and TRBJ1-2, with 9 bases aligning to TRBD1. Germline trimming cut 7 bases from V and 3 bases from J; bases unmatched to any gene: 9. Germline V gene sequence: CDR1 MDHEN, CDR2 SYDVKM. This CDR3 spans 15 amino acids. In nucleotides, the CDR3 is TGTGCCAGCATTAGAGGGACAGGGCTAGACTATGGCTACACCTTC. It codes for CASIRGTGLDYGYTF.

The J gene is TRBJ2-1, the V gene TRBV25-1; 9 nucleotides line up with TRBD2. This CDR3 spans 16 amino acids. V gave up 5 bases and J gave up 4 bases; unmatched junction bases: 9. Germline V gene data show CDR1 as MGHDK and CDR2 as SYGVNS. The CDR3 sequence is CASSSRSSGGYNEQFF. CDR3 sequence (DNA): TGTGCCAGCAGTTCACGCTCCAGCGGGGGGTACAATGAGCAGTTCTTC.

Only one count was recorded for this clone. This chain uses TRBV28 with TRBJ1-1; D is possibly TRBD1 (5 bases). This CDR3 has 15 amino acids. Germline values: CDR1 MDHEN, CDR2 SYDVKM. Trimming stripped 8 bases from V and 1 base from J, with 17 bases between. CDR3 in amino acids: CASCQGPPKNTEAFF. DNA of the CDR3: TGTGCCAGCTGCCAGGGCCCTCCCAAGAACACTGAAGCTTTCTTT.

The chain joins TRBV4-1 to TRBJ2-3, with 10 bases lining up with TRBD2. Germline V gene data show CDR1 as MGHRA and CDR2 as YSYEKL. The CDR3 totals 17 residues. Unmatched junction bases numbered 8, after V lost 5 bases and J lost 0 bases. The CDR3, as DNA: TGCGCCAGCAGCGAGAGCGGGACTAGCGTGAGCACAGATACGCAGTATTTT. This encodes CASSESGTSVSTDTQYF.

The chain has TRBV7-6 and TRBJ2-7, with 14 bases matching TRBD2. The CDR3 loop spans 16 amino acids. V lost 7 bases and J lost 0; bases outside the gene matches: 5. Germline values: CDR1 SGHVS, CDR2 FNYEAQ. The CDR3 sequence is CASTEGLAGASYEQYF. The CDR3 DNA reads TGTGCCAGCACCGAGGGACTAGCGGGGGCCTCCTACGAGCAGTACTTC.

The genes are TRBV19 and TRBJ2-1; D call uncertain. The length of the CDR3 is 15 residues. The germline V gene has CDR1 LNHDA and CDR2 SQIVND (reference sequence). Trimming took off 7 bases at V and 0 bases at J, with 13 bases between the two ends. CDR3 nucleotides: TGTGCCAGTACCGCACAGACCTTCTCCTACAATGAGCAGTTCTTC. Translated, it gives CASTAQTFSYNEQFF.

A single count supports this clone. Other DNA sequences within the sample encode an identical CDR3. CDR3 protein: CAWNRGSNQPQHF. DNA for the CDR3: TGTGCCTGGAATCGCGGTAGCAATCAGCCCCAGCATTTT. This chain joins TRBV30 and TRBJ1-5, with D uncertain. Germline CDR1 GTSNPN, CDR2 SVGIG (reference sequence). Deletions cut 4 bases from V and 0 bases from J, with 7 bases between. The CDR3 sequence is 13 residues long.

The gene calls are TRBV5-1 and TRBJ1-2; 7 bases are a match to TRBD1. This CDR3 region has 17 residues. Germline lookup yields CDR1 SGHRS and CDR2 YFSETQ. After removal of 2 bases from V and 8 bases from J, the junction contained 18 bases not matched to a gene. This chain's CDR3 is CASSLAPSSTYRGGYTF. DNA for the CDR3: TGCGCCAGCAGCTTAGCCCCCTCGTCTACTTACAGGGGAGGCTACACCTTC. The variable domain in full, completed from reference TRBV5-1 and TRBJ1-2, reads KAGVTQTPRYLIKTRGQQVTLSCSPISGHRSVSWYQQTPGQGLQFLFEYFSETQRNKGNFPGRFSGRQFSNSRSEMNVSTLELGDSALYLCASSLAPSSTYRGGYTFGSGTRLTVV.

This rearrangement joins TRBV7-6 to TRBJ2-5; D call uncertain. Trimming left V 1 base short and J 11 bases short, with 11 bases between. Per the germline V gene, CDR1 is SGHVS and CDR2 is FNYEAQ. This CDR3 has 12 amino acids. The CDR3 bases are TGTGCCAGCAGCTTAGGTCGACACCCTCAGTACTTC. Its translation: CASSLGRHPQYF.

The rearrangement uses TRBV28 and TRBJ1-5; D gene unclear. The CDR3 totals 17 residues. Germline loops: CDR1 MDHEN, CDR2 SYDVKM. V dropped 4 bases and J dropped 0 bases, with 16 bases sitting between them. CDR3 DNA: TGTGCCAGCAGTTCCGCCGGTGGTTCGTATAGCAATCAGCCCCAGCATTTT. As protein: CASSSAGGSYSNQPQHF.

The chain uses TRBV28 and TRBJ2-7; 7 bases match TRBD2. Germline lookup yields CDR1 MDHEN and CDR2 SYDVKM. This CDR3 is 14 amino acids long. V shed 6 bases, J shed 3 bases, and the junction held 8 bases outside the gene matches. The DNA for the CDR3 is TGTGCCAGCAGATTAACCGGGACTATCTACGAGCAGTACTTC. It codes for CASRLTGTIYEQYF.

J is TRBJ1-4 and V is TRBV11-2; D is unresolved. V gave up 5 bases and J gave up 4 bases, with 11 bases separating them. The CDR3 contains 14 residues. Per the germline V gene, CDR1 is SGHAT and CDR2 is FQNNGV. Here the CDR3 DNA reads TGTGCCAGCAGCCATCAGAAGTATAATGAAAAACTGTTTTTT. Amino acids: CASSHQKYNEKLFF.

The chain links TRBV6-5 to TRBJ2-3, with 11 bases aligning to TRBD1. From germline, CDR1 is MNHEY and CDR2 SVGAGI. CDR3 length: 13 residues. The J segment lost 1 base and the V segment lost 10 bases, leaving 1 base of the junction unmatched. CDR3 protein: CATGQGGTDTQYF. CDR3 in DNA: TGTGCCACGGGACAGGGGGGCACAGATACGCAGTATTTT.

V is TRBV7-9 and J is TRBJ2-7; 11 bases agree with TRBD1. Germline CDR1 is SEHNR and CDR2 is FQNEAQ (reference sequence). The CDR3 covers 15 residues. The ends lost 1 base at V and 5 bases at J; junction bases unmatched: 4. As DNA, the CDR3 is TGTGCCAGCAGCTTAGTGGGACAGGGGGTCCACGAGCAGTACTTC. Residues: CASSLVGQGVHEQYF. Full variable domain (missing parts from reference TRBV7-9 and TRBJ2-7): DTGVSQNPRHKITKRGQNVTFRCDPISEHNRLYWYRQTLGQGPEFLTYFQNEAQLEKSRLLSDRFSAERPKGSFSTLEIQRTEQGDSAMYLCASSLVGQGVHEQYFGPGTRLTVT.

The chain recombines TRBV21-1 with TRBJ2-3; whether TRBD2, the table's D call, matches the DNA was not checked. TRBV21-1 is flagged as a pseudogene. This CDR3 is 14 amino acids long. The CDR3 region is CAAHRTPATDTQYF. DNA for the CDR3: TGTGCCGCCCATCGGACTCCCGCAACAGATACGCAGTATTTT.

The rearrangement uses TRBV2 and TRBJ2-2, with TRBD2 as a possible D gene (6 bases). With 4 bases removed from V and 0 bases from J, the gap between germline ends came to 9 bases. The CDR3 totals 15 residues. Looked up from germline, CDR1 is SNHLY and CDR2 is FYNNEI. CDR3 nucleotide sequence: TGTGCCAGCAGTGTACGGAGGGCGAACACCGGGGAGCTGTTTTTT. Amino acid sequence: CASSVRRANTGELFF.

This chain joins TRBV28 and TRBJ1-6, with 8 bases fitting TRBD1. The trim removed 5 bases at V and 6 bases at J, leaving 3 bases unmatched. The CDR3 extends over 14 amino acids. Germline V lookup: CDR1 MDHEN, CDR2 SYDVKM. The CDR3 sequence: CASSEGQANSPLHF. As DNA, the CDR3 is TGTGCCAGCAGTGAGGGACAGGCTAATTCACCCCTCCACTTT. Looking up the rest from reference TRBV28 and TRBJ1-6 gives the full variable domain: DVKVTQSSRYLVKRTGEKVFLECVQDMDHENMFWYRQDPGLGLRLIYFSYDVKMKEKGDIPEGYSVSREKKERFSLILESASTNQTSMYLCASSEGQANSPLHFGNGTRLTVT.

The chain is built from TRBV18 and TRBJ1-4, with D perhaps TRBD1 (5 bases). CDR1 and CDR2 from the germline V gene are KGHSH and LQKENI. CDR3 length: 13 amino acids. Deletions cut 6 bases from V and 8 bases from J, with 13 bases between. CDR3 sequence reads: CASSDTGTEKLFF. The CDR3 DNA reads as TGTGCCAGCTCCGACACAGGAACGGAAAAACTGTTTTTT.